This TCR beta chain was observed in a study of blood T cell repertoires in COVID-19. Overall study context: The origin of the acute and convalescent COVID-19 samples was the United States, Italy and Spain. Nucleic acid was either cDNA or gDNA, and it came from T cells, B-cell-depleted T cells, or PBMCs.

Losses at the gene ends were 6 bases for V and 5 bases for J; bases not matched to a gene: 9. Germline V gene data show CDR1 as MDHEN and CDR2 as SYDVKM. This CDR3 has 15 amino acids. Original processing methods: By means of reference gene primer amplification, nucleated cell counts were estimated. Clones were sequenced by immunoSEQ multiplex PCR, and TCRdb holds only the in-frame ones, with some missing. Clonal size and the V and J genes are those of that table, whereas D and trimming came from the DNA. The sample carries 80,000 or so clones, roughly 86% recorded once. The source material was peripheral blood. The receptor's source is a woman aged 55-69 years with acute or convalescent COVID-19. The chain uses TRBV28 and TRBJ2-5; 10 bases fit TRBD2. CDR3 protein: CASSPSGGARETQYF. The CDR3 coding sequence is TGTGCCAGCAGCCCCAGCGGGGGGGCCCGGGAGACCCAGTACTTC.